This is a list of T cell receptor beta chains from one sample in a study of shared clonotypes between healthy human individuals. Measured with immunoSEQ multiplex PCR; TCRdb has only the in-frame clones, and not every one. The sample holds about 820,000 clones, approximately 92% seen once. Sequenced material: naive CD8+ T cells sorted from blood. These receptor sequences come from a man aged 30 to 39 in good health. The CDR3 runs from the conserved cysteine through the conserved F or W. D genes are given only for firm matches. Size is omitted from some rows. Given values are once, few, many or a class for expanded clones.

d_gene,abundance,v_gene,j_gene,CDR3nt,CDR3aa
.,.,TRBV6-6,TRBJ1-5,TGTGCCAGCAGTAGAGCCTCCGGCAATCAGCCCCAGCATTTT,CASSRASGNQPQHF
TRBD2,.,TRBV11-2,TRBJ2-7,TGTGCCAGCAGCTCCAGATTAGCGGGAGCTTCCTACGAGCAGTACTTC,CASSSRLAGASYEQYF
.,.,TRBV7-9,TRBJ2-7,TGTGCCAGCAGCTCGAAGGAGGGACCATACGAGCAGTACTTC,CASSSKEGPYEQYF
.,.,TRBV9,TRBJ1-1,TGTGCCAGCAGCGTAGGGTCAGGGGACCCTGAAGCTTTCTTT,CASSVGSGDPEAFF
.,.,TRBV15,TRBJ2-3,TGTGCCACCAGCGGAGATCCAGCAGATACGCAGTATTTT,CATSGDPADTQYF
.,.,TRBV9,TRBJ2-3,TGTGCCAGCAGCCTCTTGGGCACAGATACGCAGTATTTT,CASSLLGTDTQYF
.,.,TRBV4-3,TRBJ1-2,TGCGCCAGCAGCCAAGATCCCACCTATGGCTACACCTTC,CASSQDPTYGYTF
.,.,TRBV9,TRBJ2-3,TGTGCCAGCAGCGTAGAACCAGGACACACAGATACGCAGTATTTT,CASSVEPGHTDTQYF
TRBD1,.,TRBV5-1,TRBJ1-2,TGCGCCAGCAGCTTGTGGGGCCAGGGGGCGGCTAACTATGGCTACACCTTC,CASSLWGQGAANYGYTF
.,once,TRBV25-1,TRBJ2-2,TGTGCCGCAGGGGTCACCGGGGAGCTGTTTTTT,CAAGVTGELFF
TRBD1,.,TRBV14,TRBJ2-7,TGTGCCAGCAGCCAAGATCAGGGGGTGTACCACGAGCAGTACTTC,CASSQDQGVYHEQYF
.,.,TRBV19,TRBJ1-3,TGTGCCACCAGAGACCCAATCTCTGGAAACACCATATATTTT,CATRDPISGNTIYF
.,.,TRBV10-3,TRBJ1-2,TGTGCCATCAGTAAACAGGGTTCCGGCTACACCTTC,CAISKQGSGYTF
TRBD2,.,TRBV11-2,TRBJ2-7,TGTGCCAGCAGCTCGCCGGGACTAGGACACCTCGAGCAGTACTTC,CASSSPGLGHLEQYF
.,.,TRBV2,TRBJ2-5,TGTGCCAGCAGTGAGGATCGGGGAGCCACAGAAGAGACCCAGTACTTC,CASSEDRGATEETQYF
.,once,TRBV14,TRBJ2-1,TGTGCCAGCAGCCAAGGACGCCTGGGGCGAAATGAGCAGTTCTTC,CASSQGRLGRNEQFF